The 4 T cell receptor beta chains below all came from one sample that was sequenced in a study of OX40 agonist ivuxolimab in advanced cancers. Data came from immunoSEQ multiplex PCR; TCRdb stores just in-frame clones and leaves some out. This table holds 35,000 to 55,000 clones, about 90% found once. The sequencing used CD4+ or CD8+ T cells sorted from blood, collected in a trial of the OX40 agonist ivuxolimab. The receptors were sampled from an adult with an advanced solid tumor such as melanoma, head and neck, liver or kidney cancer.

V and J are TRBV30 and TRBJ1-5, with D tentatively TRBD1 (6 bases). The CDR3 has 16 residues. Per the germline V gene, CDR1 is GTSNPN and CDR2 is SVGIG (reference sequence). With 2 bases removed from V and 0 bases from J, the gap between germline ends came to 14 bases. The CDR3 sequence: CAWSSARGPSNQPQHF. CDR3 nucleotides: TGTGCCTGGAGTTCCGCCCGGGGGCCTAGCAATCAGCCCCAGCATTTT.

The V and J genes are TRBV6-6 and TRBJ2-7; maybe TRBD2 (6 bases). The CDR3 spans 14 residues. The V end lost 2 bases, the J end lost 3 bases, and 11 bases lay between the germline ends. CDR1 and CDR2 (germline): MNHNY, SVGAGI (reference sequence). The CDR3 here is CASSYPGVNYEQYF. The CDR3 region has the DNA TGTGCCAGCAGTTACCCGGGAGTGAACTACGAGCAGTACTTC.

This chain links TRBV7-3 with TRBJ2-7, with TRBD2 identical over 16 bases. V lost 2 bases and J lost 5; bases outside the gene matches: 12. This CDR3 is built from 19 residues. CDR1 is SGHTA and CDR2 is FQGTGA in the germline V gene. CDR3 in amino acids: CASSLEGQGLAGGCDEQYF. DNA of the CDR3: TGTGCCAGCAGCTTAGAGGGGCAGGGACTAGCGGGAGGGTGCGACGAGCAGTACTTC.

The V gene is TRBV19, the J gene TRBJ1-5, with a possible D match to TRBD1 (6 bases). V lost 3 bases, J lost 6 bases, and 24 bases lay in between. This CDR3 is built from 18 residues. Germline V gives CDR1 LNHDA, CDR2 SQIVND (reference sequence). The CDR3 is CASSILAVRDKLGQPQHF. CDR3 DNA: TGTGCCAGTAGTATCCTTGCGGTGAGGGACAAATTGGGTCAGCCCCAGCATTTT. The full variable domain, in which reference TRBV19 and TRBJ1-5 provide the parts outside the CDR3, is DGGITQSPKYLFRKEGQNVTLSCEQNLNHDAMYWYRQDPGQGLRLIYYSQIVNDFQKGDIAEGYSVSREKKESFPLTVTSAQKNPTAFYLCASSILAVRDKLGQPQHFGDGTRLSIL.